The 27 T cell receptor beta chains listed next were all sequenced from one sample in a study of OX40 agonist ivuxolimab in advanced cancers. Sequenced by immunoSEQ multiplex PCR; TCRdb stores in-frame clones only, minus some. The table has approximately 61,000 clones, roughly nine tenths seen once; the top ten hold around 20%. The input for sequencing was CD4+ or CD8+ T cells sorted from blood, taken in a trial of the OX40 agonist ivuxolimab. Receptors were obtained from an adult with an advanced solid tumor such as melanoma, head and neck, liver or kidney cancer.

This chain connects TRBV5-5 to TRBJ1-2; 8 bases are a match to TRBD1. The CDR3 consists of 16 residues. CDR1 is SGHKS and CDR2 is YYEKEE in the germline V gene (reference sequence). Unmatched junction bases numbered 13, after V lost 6 bases and J lost 3 bases. CDR3 sequence (DNA): TGTGCCAGCACCTTACCTTCTCTGACAGGGGACTATGGCTACACCTTC. Protein: CASTLPSLTGDYGYTF.

This clone was recorded once. V and J are TRBV27 and TRBJ2-7, with D hard to call. Germline loops: CDR1 MNHEY, CDR2 SMNVEV (reference sequence). This CDR3 is built from 16 residues. Trimming removed 2 bases from V and 4 bases from J, with 18 bases in between. The CDR3 spells CASSLIMGLANYEQYF. In DNA form, the CDR3 reads TGTGCCAGCAGTTTAATCATGGGTCTGGCAAATTACGAGCAGTACTTC.

V usage is TRBV6-1 and J usage is TRBJ1-5; D gene uncertain. The CDR3 has 11 residues. Looked up from germline, CDR1 is MNHNS and CDR2 is SASEGT. V dropped 8 bases and J dropped 10 bases, with 12 bases sitting between them. CDR3 nucleotides: TGTGCCAGCGGAGGGAATCTTCCCCAGCATTTT. Translated: CASGGNLPQHF.

The genes are TRBV7-9 and TRBJ2-5; D might be TRBD1 (6 bases). CDR1 is SEHNR and CDR2 is FQNEAQ in the germline V gene (reference sequence). Deletions cut 5 bases from V and 2 bases from J, with 9 bases between. This CDR3 has 13 amino acids. The chain's CDR3 is CASSQGQQETQYF. As DNA, the CDR3 is TGTGCCAGCAGCCAAGGACAGCAAGAGACCCAGTACTTC.

This clone was counted once. The chain joins TRBV21-1 to TRBJ1-2. TRBV21-1 is given as a pseudogene. The CDR3 loop spans 15 amino acids. The CDR3 here is CASSTRSRGRAGYTF. Written as DNA, the CDR3 is TGTGCCAGCAGCACCCGAAGTCGGGGACGTGCTGGCTACACCTTC.

The chain joins TRBV15 to TRBJ2-1; TRBD1 agrees at 7 bases. The CDR3 spans 19 residues. Germline CDR1 is LNHNV and CDR2 is YYDKDF (reference sequence). V lost 3 bases to trimming and J lost 6 bases; unmatched junction nucleotides: 20. This chain's CDR3 is CATSRHRGPGPGQSNEQFF. Here the CDR3 DNA reads TGTGCCACCAGCAGGCACAGGGGTCCCGGACCGGGACAATCCAATGAGCAGTTCTTC.

This clone was recorded a few times. The genes are TRBV6-5 and TRBJ1-3, with a possible D match to TRBD1 (5 bases). The germline V and J ends were trimmed by 2 bases and 2 bases, with 7 bases remaining between them. Germline lookup yields CDR1 MNHEY and CDR2 SVGAGI. The CDR3 is made up of 14 amino acids. CDR3 region: CASSYQGTGNTIYF. CDR3 bases: TGTGCCAGCAGTTACCAGGGAACTGGAAACACCATATATTTT.

The chain is built from TRBV6-5 and TRBJ1-3, with D perhaps TRBD1 (6 bases). CDR3 length: 14 residues. V gave up 2 bases and J gave up 4 bases, with 9 bases separating them. In germline, CDR1 is MNHEY, CDR2 SVGAGI. CDR3 loop: CASSYGQLGNTIYF. CDR3 sequence (DNA): TGTGCCAGCAGTTACGGACAGTTGGGAAACACCATATATTTT.

This clone has only one observation. The genes are TRBV15 and TRBJ2-6; the D is unclear. The V end was cut by 0 bases, the J end by 0 bases, with 3 bases between. CDR1 is LNHNV, CDR2 YYDKDF, per germline (reference sequence). The CDR3 runs 15 residues. This chain's CDR3 is CATSREPSGANVLTF. For the CDR3, the DNA is TGTGCCACCAGCAGAGAGCCCTCTGGGGCCAACGTCCTGACTTTC.

The V gene is TRBV13, the J gene TRBJ2-3; D is uncertain. This CDR3 region has 16 residues. V was trimmed by 5 bases and J by 1 base, leaving 16 bases between them. Germline CDR1 is PRHDT and CDR2 is FYEKMQ (reference sequence). CDR3 loop: CASSPRASSGTDTQYF. The CDR3 region has the DNA TGTGCCAGCAGCCCCCGGGCCTCGTCTGGCACAGATACGCAGTATTTT. Complete variable domain (other parts from reference TRBV13 and TRBJ2-3): AAGVIQSPRHLIKEKRETATLKCYPIPRHDTVYWYQQGPGQDPQFLISFYEKMQSDKGSIPDRFSAQQFSDYHSELNMSSLELGDSALYFCASSPRASSGTDTQYFGPGTRLTVL.

This clone has only one observation. The V call is TRBV27, the J call TRBJ1-2, with D possibly being TRBD1 (5 bases). This CDR3 has 15 amino acids. The ends were cut back, 3 bases at V and 6 bases at J, with 17 bases in the middle. Germline CDR1 is MNHEY and CDR2 is SMNVEV (reference sequence). The CDR3 nucleotides are TGTGCCAGCAGTTTTCTTGTAGGGGCCAGGAATGGCTACACCTTC. Translating gives CASSFLVGARNGYTF.

The chain joins TRBV6-1 to TRBJ2-2, with a tentative D call TRBD1 (6 bases). With 3 bases removed from V and 4 bases from J, the gap between germline ends came to 12 bases. The germline V gene has CDR1 MNHNS and CDR2 SASEGT. The CDR3 is made up of 15 amino acids. CDR3 bases: TGTGCCAGCAGTGACCTCAGGGGCGCCACCGGGGAGCTGTTTTTT. It specifies CASSDLRGATGELFF.

V and J are TRBV7-9 and TRBJ1-2; D is unresolved. The CDR3 covers 14 residues. Germline CDR1 SEHNR, CDR2 FQNEAQ (reference sequence). Trimming removed 2 bases from V and 2 bases from J, with 9 bases in between. The CDR3 sequence is CASSLWDPNYGYTF. CDR3 coding DNA: TGTGCCAGCAGCTTATGGGATCCGAACTATGGCTACACCTTC.

The chain combines TRBV6-4 with TRBJ2-2; possibly TRBD2 for D (6 bases). The CDR3 has 14 amino acids. CDR1 and CDR2 from the germline V gene are MRHNA and SNTAGT. V lost 3 bases, J lost 6 bases, and 11 bases lay in between. The chain's CDR3 is CASSEGLRAGELFF. The CDR3 DNA sequence: TGTGCCAGCAGTGAGGGACTCAGGGCCGGGGAGCTGTTTTTT.

The chain carries TRBV19 and TRBJ2-1; TRBD2 agrees at 12 bases. CDR1 is LNHDA, CDR2 SQIVND, per germline (reference sequence). V shed 4 bases and J 5 bases; nucleotides not matched to a gene: 3. The CDR3 totals 15 residues. CDR3 DNA sequence: TGTGCCAGTAGTACCCTAGCGGGGGGGCACAATGAGCAGTTCTTC. Translating it yields CASSTLAGGHNEQFF.

The chain is built from TRBV4-1 and TRBJ1-1; D gene unclear. Germline V CDR1 and CDR2: MGHRA, YSYEKL. V was clipped by 0 bases and J by 7 bases, with 9 bases between them. The CDR3 extends over 13 amino acids. The CDR3 spells CASSQEPGSEAFF. DNA of the CDR3: TGCGCCAGCAGCCAAGAACCCGGGAGTGAAGCTTTCTTT.

This chain's CDR3 is CASSPGWFGGYTF. The DNA of the CDR3 is TGTGCCAGCAGCCCGGGGTGGTTCGGTGGCTACACCTTC. The rearrangement joins TRBV5-4 to TRBJ1-2, with D unresolved. This CDR3 region has 13 residues. V lost 4 bases to trimming and J lost 7 bases, with 14 bases between them. Looked up from germline, CDR1 is SGHNT and CDR2 is YYREEE (reference sequence).

V gene TRBV11-2 combines with J gene TRBJ2-3, with TRBD2 identical over 7 bases. This CDR3 is 15 amino acids long. CDR1 and CDR2 from the germline V gene are SGHAT and FQNNGV. After removal of 5 bases from V and 0 bases from J, the junction contained 5 bases not matched to a gene. CDR3 coding DNA: TGTGCCAGCAGCCGCGGGGGAGCTAGCACAGATACGCAGTATTTT. Translating gives CASSRGGASTDTQYF.

To note about this clone: At the DNA level, this CDR3 is encoded by other sequences in the same sample as well. The CDR3 loop reads CASSLGQAFF. CDR3 sequence (DNA): TGTGCCAGCTCCTTAGGCCAAGCTTTCTTT. The chain links TRBV2 to TRBJ1-1; no definite D call. The germline gives CDR1 SNHLY, CDR2 FYNNEI. Trimming pared 8 bases from V and 9 bases from J, leaving 10 bases between. This CDR3 has 10 residues.

This chain joins TRBV19 and TRBJ1-2; 7 bases are a match to TRBD1. The ends lost 2 bases at V and 5 bases at J; junction bases unmatched: 5. CDR3 length: 14 amino acids. Per the germline V gene, CDR1 is LNHDA and CDR2 is SQIVND (reference sequence). CDR3 residues: CASSISGTAYGYTF. In DNA, the CDR3 is TGTGCCAGTAGTATATCTGGGACAGCATATGGCTACACCTTC. Drawing the rest from reference TRBV19 and TRBJ1-2, the complete variable domain is DGGITQSPKYLFRKEGQNVTLSCEQNLNHDAMYWYRQDPGQGLRLIYYSQIVNDFQKGDIAEGYSVSREKKESFPLTVTSAQKNPTAFYLCASSISGTAYGYTFGSGTRLTVV.

Here the CDR3 DNA reads TGTGCCAGCAGTTTAATGAGGATTGGGCAGGGACACACTGAAGCTTTCTTT. Its protein is CASSLMRIGQGHTEAFF. This chain links TRBV28 with TRBJ1-1, with D possibly TRBD1 on 5 matching bases. In germline, CDR1 is MDHEN, CDR2 SYDVKM. The CDR3 consists of 17 residues. V lost 2 bases to trimming and J lost 3 bases, with 19 bases between them.

This clone was observed a single time. CDR3 sequence reads: CASSPGQREYEQYF. CDR3 coding DNA: TGTGCCAGCAGCCCGGGACAGCGGGAATACGAGCAGTACTTC. The V gene is TRBV6-8, the J gene TRBJ2-7; D may match TRBD1 or TRBD2 (7 bases each). This CDR3 contains 14 residues. In germline, CDR1 is MNHGY, CDR2 SAAAGT. The V end lost 6 bases, the J end lost 4 bases, and 16 bases lay between the germline ends.

This chain joins TRBV4-1 and TRBJ1-6; D unclear. This CDR3 is 12 amino acids long. Germline V gene lookup returns CDR1 MGHRA and CDR2 YSYEKL. The germline V and J ends were trimmed by 3 bases and 9 bases, with 6 bases remaining between them. CDR3 region: CASSQGASPLHF. The CDR3 coding sequence is TGCGCCAGCAGCCAGGGCGCTTCACCCCTCCACTTT.

The chain recombines TRBV7-2 with TRBJ2-7; D gene uncertain. Trimming pared 1 base from V and 2 bases from J, leaving 9 bases between. Germline CDR1 is SGHTA and CDR2 is FQGNSA. This CDR3 spans 14 amino acids. CDR3 DNA: TGTGCCAGCAGCTTAGGCGGAGATACCTACGAGCAGTACTTC. Translation: CASSLGGDTYEQYF.

This clone appeared once. The chain combines TRBV7-9 with TRBJ2-1, with D possibly being TRBD1 (6 bases). Between the trimmed V and J ends, which lost 5 bases and 0 bases, there was a span of 14 bases. Per the germline V gene, CDR1 is SEHNR and CDR2 is FQNEAQ (reference sequence). This CDR3 has 16 residues. As DNA, the CDR3 is TGTGCCAGCAGCGCGACAGGCGCTAGCTCCTACAATGAGCAGTTCTTC. Amino acids: CASSATGASSYNEQFF.

The chain recombines TRBV27 with TRBJ2-3, with D possibly being TRBD1 (5 bases). V lost 2 bases to trimming and J lost 6 bases, with 15 bases between them. CDR3 length: 15 amino acids. CDR1 and CDR2 from the germline V gene are MNHEY and SMNVEV (reference sequence). CDR3 in amino acids: CASSLPGQGADTQYF. The CDR3, as DNA: TGTGCCAGCAGTTTACCCGGACAAGGGGCCGATACGCAGTATTTT.

This clone was counted once. The chain employs TRBV6-1 and TRBJ1-6; D is unresolved. Trimming cost V 8 bases and J 0 bases, with 5 bases left between them. Germline CDR1 MNHNS, CDR2 SASEGT. The CDR3 is 13 residues long. The CDR3 protein is CASGGSYNSPLHF. CDR3 DNA sequence: TGTGCCAGCGGAGGCTCCTATAATTCACCCCTCCACTTT.